This is a list of T cell receptor beta chains from one sample in a study of CD8 T cells in ankylosing spondylitis. From the 5' RACE reads, TCRdb called clonotypes with MiXCR, one entry per CDR3 protein. The sample comprises 670,000 or so distinct CDR3 sequences, under 20% of which are singletons, and 15% to 20% rests with the top ten. Source material: blood, either unsorted or a sorted T cell fraction (not recorded which). The receptors come from a male donor with ankylosing spondylitis. The CDR3 runs from the conserved cysteine through the conserved F or W. The D gene is left open where the match is weak. Rows give clone size only sometimes, using once, few, many, or a class for an expanded clone.

J	V	size	length	D	CDR3	DNA
TRBJ2-7	TRBV11-2	-	14	-	CASSLEARYYEQYF	TGTGCCAGCAGCTTAGAGGCCAGGTACTACGAGCAGTACTTC
TRBJ2-1	TRBV18	-	15	-	CASSPVGGSYNEQFF	TGTGCCAGCTCACCAGTGGGGGGCTCCTACAATGAGCAGTTCTTC
TRBJ2-1	TRBV30	-	15	TRBD2	CAWTRTSGFYNEQFF	TGTGCCTGGACCCGAACTAGCGGGTTCTACAATGAGCAGTTCTTC
TRBJ2-1	TRBV4-2	-	13	-	CASSVDTYNEQFF	TGTGCCAGCTCGGTGGATACCTACAATGAGCAGTTCTTC
TRBJ2-7	TRBV20-1	-	17	TRBD2	CSALGLDFPPGPYEQYF	TGCAGTGCCCTGGGACTAGATTTCCCTCCCGGGCCCTACGAGCAGTACTTC
TRBJ2-1	TRBV20-1	few	14	-	CSARVVGVYNEQFF	TGCAGTGCTAGAGTCGTGGGCGTGTACAATGAGCAGTTCTTC
TRBJ2-5	TRBV18	few	14	TRBD2	CASSIGLAQETQYF	TGTGCCAGCTCAATCGGACTAGCGCAAGAGACCCAGTACTTC
TRBJ2-1	TRBV7-2	-	14	TRBD1	CASSYRTGGLEQFF	TGTGCCAGCAGCTACCGGACAGGGGGCTTAGAGCAGTTCTTC
TRBJ2-7	TRBV12-3/TRBV12-4	-	18	TRBD2	CARSPNASGRRSSYEQYF	TGTGCCCGCAGTCCCAATGCTAGCGGGAGGCGAAGCTCCTACGAGCAGTACTTC
TRBJ1-1	TRBV6-2/TRBV6-3	-	15	TRBD1	CASRSGDRMNTEAFF	TGTGCCAGCAGATCAGGGGACAGAATGAACACTGAAGCTTTCTTT
TRBJ2-7	TRBV20-1	many	16	TRBD2	CSARAPGLAELYEQYF	TGCAGTGCTAGAGCACCTGGACTAGCGGAGCTCTACGAGCAGTACTTC
TRBJ2-1	TRBV19	few	15	-	CASSIRDTAYNEQFF	TGTGCCAGTAGTATTAGGGACACAGCCTACAATGAGCAGTTCTTC
TRBJ2-3	TRBV20-1	few	15	TRBD2	CSARQRGDPGDTQYF	TGCAGTGCTAGACAGCGGGGGGACCCTGGGGATACGCAGTATTTT
TRBJ2-7	TRBV7-2	-	15	TRBD2	CASSLVGTSSPEQYF	TGTGCCAGCAGCTTAGTGGGGACTAGCTCCCCCGAGCAGTACTTC
TRBJ2-1	TRBV20-1	few	14	-	CSAQRGGPNNEQFF	TGCAGTGCTCAGAGGGGGGGCCCCAACAATGAGCAGTTCTTC
TRBJ2-7	TRBV7-3	many	15	-	CASSTRRQVPYEQYF	TGTGCCAGCAGCACCCGTCGACAAGTTCCCTACGAGCAGTACTTC
TRBJ2-1	TRBV3-1	-	12	-	CASSQVGPHQFF	TGTGCCAGCAGCCAAGTGGGACCGCACCAGTTCTTC
TRBJ1-2	TRBV29-1	-	12	-	CSVLAGFGGYTF	TGCAGCGTTCTAGCAGGGTTCGGTGGCTACACCTTC
TRBJ2-3	TRBV6-1	many	16	TRBD2	CASSTRAGGATDTQYF	TGTGCCAGCAGCACCCGAGCGGGAGGGGCCACAGATACGCAGTATTTT
TRBJ2-5	TRBV19	-	14	TRBD2	CASMGGGQEETQYF	TGTGCCAGTATGGGCGGGGGGCAGGAAGAGACCCAGTACTTC
TRBJ2-1	TRBV20-1	-	15	TRBD2	CSARTLAGGLTEQFF	TGCAGTGCTAGGACACTAGCGGGGGGACTCACTGAGCAGTTCTTC
TRBJ2-5	TRBV7-6	-	12	TRBD2	CASSLDTGGQYF	TGTGCCAGCAGCTTAGACACGGGGGGCCAGTACTTC